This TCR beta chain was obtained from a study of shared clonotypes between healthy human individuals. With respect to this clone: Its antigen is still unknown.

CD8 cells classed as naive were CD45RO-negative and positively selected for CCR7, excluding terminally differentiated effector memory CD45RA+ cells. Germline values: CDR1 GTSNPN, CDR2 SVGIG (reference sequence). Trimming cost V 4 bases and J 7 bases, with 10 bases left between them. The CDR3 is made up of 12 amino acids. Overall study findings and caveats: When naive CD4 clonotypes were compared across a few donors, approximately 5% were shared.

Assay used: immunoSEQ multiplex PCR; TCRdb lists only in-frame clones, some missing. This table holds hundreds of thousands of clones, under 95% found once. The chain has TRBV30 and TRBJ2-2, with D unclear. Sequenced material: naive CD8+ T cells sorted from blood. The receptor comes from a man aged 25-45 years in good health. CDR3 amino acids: CAWIPANGELFF. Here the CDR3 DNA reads TGTGCCTGGATTCCCGCAAACGGGGAGCTGTTTTTT.